The present T cell receptor beta chain was sequenced within a study of cytomegalovirus exposure and HLA in healthy donors. For the study at large: Falling in the Caucasian-associated ancestry cluster were roughly 80% of some 400 genotyped donors.

A multiplex PCR was run with 60 Vbeta primers and 13 Jbeta primers. Assay: immunoSEQ multiplex PCR; the TCRdb copy retains only in-frame clones and omits some. The table lists 150,000 to 200,000 clones, about 72% of them singletons. The donors gave bone marrow, and they were healthy. The CDR3 consists of 13 residues. Germline CDR1 is GTSNPN and CDR2 is SVGIG (reference sequence). V was clipped by 3 bases and J by 4 bases, with 10 bases between them. The gene calls are TRBV30 and TRBJ1-5, with D possibly being TRBD1 (5 bases). Sequencing was carried out using PBMCs. This clonotype was sampled from a man between 50 and 59 years old in good health and CMV-seropositive. The CDR3 reads CAWSDRANQPQHF. For the CDR3, the DNA is TGTGCCTGGAGCGACAGAGCAAATCAGCCCCAGCATTTT.